This is a list of T cell receptor beta chains from one sample in a study of tissue T cells after allogeneic stem cell transplantation. Produced via immunoSEQ multiplex PCR; TCRdb's table is partial and in-frame only. The sample consists of tens of thousands of clones, about 85% of them appearing once. The sequencing here drew on blood, taken before transplantation. These receptor sequences come from a woman aged 18-49 years who later had graft-versus-host disease after an allogeneic stem cell transplant. Each CDR3 is given with its conserved first and last residue. A D gene is named only where the DNA matches it firmly. Not every row has a clone size; where given, it reads once, few, many or a size class.

v_call: TRBV3-1/TRBV3-2; clone_size: once; d_call: NA; j_call: TRBJ1-4; cdr3_aa: CASSRSGRANEKLFF; cdr3_nt: TGTGCCAGCAGCCGATCAGGGAGAGCTAATGAAAAACTGTTTTTT
v_call: TRBV20-1; clone_size: NA; d_call: NA; j_call: TRBJ1-1; cdr3_aa: CSADLDTEAFF; cdr3_nt: TGCAGTGCTGACCTGGACACTGAAGCTTTCTTT
v_call: TRBV6-1; clone_size: NA; d_call: TRBD1; j_call: TRBJ1-4; cdr3_aa: CASSGLGDRPNEKLFF; cdr3_nt: TGTGCCAGCAGTGGGCTCGGGGACAGGCCTAATGAAAAACTGTTTTTT
v_call: TRBV5-5; clone_size: NA; d_call: TRBD2; j_call: TRBJ2-1; cdr3_aa: CASTVARMAGDNEQFF; cdr3_nt: TGTGCCAGCACCGTGGCCCGGATGGCGGGAGATAATGAGCAGTTCTTC
v_call: TRBV7-2; clone_size: NA; d_call: TRBD1; j_call: TRBJ1-1; cdr3_aa: CASSLVAGTATSARAFF; cdr3_nt: TGTGCCAGCAGCTTAGTAGCCGGGACAGCGACTAGCGCACGAGCTTTCTTT
v_call: TRBV5-1; clone_size: NA; d_call: NA; j_call: TRBJ1-2; cdr3_aa: CASSLLRGDYGYTF; cdr3_nt: TGCGCCAGCAGCTTGCTGCGGGGAGACTATGGCTACACCTTC
v_call: TRBV19; clone_size: NA; d_call: TRBD1; j_call: TRBJ1-2; cdr3_aa: CASTPGGLAGYTF; cdr3_nt: TGTGCCAGTACCCCAGGGGGCTTGGCGGGCTACACCTTC
v_call: TRBV27; clone_size: NA; d_call: NA; j_call: TRBJ1-2; cdr3_aa: CASSFNGPAYGYTF; cdr3_nt: TGTGCCAGCAGTTTTAATGGGCCAGCCTATGGCTACACCTTC
v_call: TRBV12-2; clone_size: NA; d_call: NA; j_call: TRBJ2-5; cdr3_aa: CASRLAPETQYF; cdr3_nt: TGTGCAAGTCGCTTAGCCCCAGAGACCCAGTACTTC
v_call: TRBV20-1; clone_size: NA; d_call: NA; j_call: TRBJ2-1; cdr3_aa: CSASGGTGNEQFF; cdr3_nt: TGCAGTGCTAGTGGGGGAACGGGCAATGAGCAGTTCTTC
v_call: TRBV2; clone_size: NA; d_call: TRBD1; j_call: TRBJ1-2; cdr3_aa: CASSPDRGNYGYTF; cdr3_nt: TGTGCCAGCAGCCCTGACAGGGGCAACTATGGCTACACCTTC
v_call: TRBV5-1; clone_size: NA; d_call: TRBD1; j_call: TRBJ1-5; cdr3_aa: CASSSGTENQPQHF; cdr3_nt: TGCGCCAGCAGCAGCGGGACAGAGAATCAGCCCCAGCATTTT
v_call: TRBV15; clone_size: NA; d_call: TRBD1; j_call: TRBJ2-1; cdr3_aa: CATSRDRSNEQFF; cdr3_nt: TGTGCCACCAGCAGGGACAGGAGCAATGAGCAGTTCTTC
v_call: TRBV28; clone_size: NA; d_call: NA; j_call: TRBJ1-1; cdr3_aa: CASTAPWANTEAFF; cdr3_nt: TGTGCCAGCACCGCCCCCTGGGCGAACACTGAAGCTTTCTTT
v_call: TRBV11-2; clone_size: NA; d_call: NA; j_call: TRBJ2-3; cdr3_aa: CASSYTDTQYF; cdr3_nt: TGTGCCAGCAGCTATACAGATACGCAGTATTTT
v_call: TRBV11-2; clone_size: few; d_call: NA; j_call: TRBJ1-6; cdr3_aa: CASSLAPAGTNSPLHF; cdr3_nt: TGTGCCAGCAGCTTAGCTCCGGCAGGGACCAATTCACCCCTCCACTTT
v_call: TRBV5-1; clone_size: NA; d_call: NA; j_call: TRBJ1-1; cdr3_aa: CAGRETENTEAFF; cdr3_nt: TGCGCCGGCCGCGAGACAGAGAACACTGAAGCTTTCTTT
v_call: TRBV3-1/TRBV3-2; clone_size: NA; d_call: TRBD1; j_call: TRBJ1-1; cdr3_aa: CASNVGGGASEAFF; cdr3_nt: TGTGCCAGTAACGTCGGAGGGGGCGCATCTGAAGCTTTCTTT
v_call: TRBV19; clone_size: NA; d_call: NA; j_call: TRBJ1-4; cdr3_aa: CASSYGGLSEKLFF; cdr3_nt: TGTGCCAGTAGTTATGGGGGGCTCTCTGAAAAACTGTTTTTT
v_call: TRBV5-1; clone_size: NA; d_call: TRBD1; j_call: TRBJ1-1; cdr3_aa: CASSLLQGGDTEAFF; cdr3_nt: TGCGCCAGCAGCTTGTTACAGGGGGGAGACACTGAAGCTTTCTTT
v_call: TRBV23-1; clone_size: NA; d_call: NA; j_call: TRBJ2-3; cdr3_aa: CASSRGTDTQYF; cdr3_nt: TGCGCCAGCAGTCGAGGCACAGATACGCAGTATTTT
v_call: TRBV6-4; clone_size: NA; d_call: NA; j_call: TRBJ2-1; cdr3_aa: CARGPRTSFYNEQFF; cdr3_nt: TGTGCCAGGGGTCCTCGCACTAGCTTCTACAATGAGCAGTTCTTC